The next 4 T cell receptor beta chains were all read from a single sample in a study of blood T cell repertoires in COVID-19. The method was immunoSEQ multiplex PCR; TCRdb's version includes in-frame clones alone and lacks a portion of them. The repertoire holds more than 300,000 clones, approximately 84% seen once, with roughly 4.5% in the top ten. Sequencing used PBMCs or T cells enriched from blood (not recorded which). These receptor sequences come from a man aged 25-45 years who had recovered from COVID-19.

The V call is TRBV6-5, the J call TRBJ2-7; 7 nucleotides agree with TRBD1. V lost 2 bases to trimming and J lost 2 bases; unmatched junction nucleotides: 6. Germline V gene sequence: CDR1 MNHEY, CDR2 SVGAGI. This CDR3 region has 15 residues. CDR3 amino acids: CASSYTGQSPYEQYF. The CDR3 region has the DNA TGTGCCAGCAGTTACACGGGACAGTCCCCCTACGAGCAGTACTTC.

V and J are TRBV30 and TRBJ2-5; possible D gene TRBD2, 5 bases. The CDR3 totals 14 residues. V lost 4 bases, J lost 5 bases, and 17 bases lay in between. The V gene's germline CDR1 is GTSNPN and CDR2 SVGIG (reference sequence). This CDR3 is CAWKWSGVTETQYF. The CDR3 DNA is TGTGCCTGGAAGTGGTCCGGGGTGACGGAGACCCAGTACTTC.

The gene calls are TRBV5-1 and TRBJ2-2; the D gene is possibly TRBD1 (5 bases). The CDR3 loop spans 15 amino acids. Trimming took 5 bases from V and 1 from J, leaving 12 bases between them. Germline V gene data show CDR1 as SGHRS and CDR2 as YFSETQ. The DNA of the CDR3 is TGCGCCAGCAGTCGACAGAGCCTGAACACCGGGGAGCTGTTTTTT. Its translation: CASSRQSLNTGELFF.

The CDR3 spells CATSDLVSWLSYGYTF. In DNA form, the CDR3 reads TGTGCCACCAGTGATTTAGTAAGTTGGCTTTCCTATGGCTACACCTTC. This chain joins TRBV24-1 and TRBJ1-2; D is ambiguous. Germline CDR1 and CDR2: KGHDR and SFDVKD. This CDR3 contains 16 residues. The germline V and J ends were trimmed by 1 base and 4 bases, with 15 bases remaining between them.